This TCR beta chain was observed in a study of blood T cell repertoires in COVID-19. The wider study: The samples span acute and convalescent COVID-19 from the United States, Italy and Spain. PBMCs, B-cell-depleted T cells, or T cells were the source of the cDNA or gDNA that made up the material.

Source study methods: Reference gene primer amplification gave nucleated cell count estimates. Assay used: immunoSEQ multiplex PCR; TCRdb lists only in-frame clones, some missing. D and trimming were read from the DNA, whereas the V and J calls and clone size are those reported in that table. The sample consists of some 250,000 clones, approximately 83% of them appearing once. This CDR3 has 14 residues. Germline V CDR1 and CDR2: MDHEN, SYDVKM. V was shortened by 8 bases and J by 4 bases, with 15 bases between the two germline ends. The sample was peripheral blood. This receptor was identified in a man aged 45-65 years with active or convalescent COVID-19. The chain combines TRBV28 with TRBJ1-3; D may be TRBD1 (6 bases). For the CDR3, the DNA is TGTGCCAGCGGTAACTTAGGGGGAGGAAACACCATATATTTT. Translation: CASGNLGGGNTIYF.